The 26 T cell receptor beta chains presented below share a single source sample, sequenced in a study of blood T cell repertoires in COVID-19. Sequencing used immunoSEQ multiplex PCR; TCRdb keeps in-frame clones, though not all of them. The sample contains under 350,000 clones, over 85% of which appear only once. The sequenced material came from PBMCs or T cells enriched from blood (not recorded which). The origin of the receptors is a woman aged 55-70 years who had recovered from COVID-19.

The chain has TRBV7-3 and TRBJ2-1, with TRBD2 identical over 10 bases. The CDR3 is 17 residues long. The V gene's germline CDR1 is SGHTA and CDR2 FQGTGA. Losses at the gene ends were 5 bases for V and 1 base for J; bases not matched to a gene: 8. The chain's CDR3 is CASSPLAGGPSYNEQFF. CDR3 DNA: TGTGCCAGCAGCCCTTTAGCGGGAGGACCGTCCTACAATGAGCAGTTCTTC.

V usage is TRBV5-1 and J usage is TRBJ2-7; maybe TRBD2 (5 bases). The germline V gene has CDR1 SGHRS and CDR2 YFSETQ. The ends were cut back, 3 bases at V and 0 bases at J, with 10 bases in the middle. The CDR3 covers 14 residues. This CDR3 is CASSSGLASYEQYF. The CDR3 DNA is TGCGCCAGCAGCTCTGGACTGGCCTCCTACGAGCAGTACTTC.

Here the CDR3 reads CASSQVPGGEKLFF. CDR3 in DNA: TGTGCCAGCAGCCAAGTTCCAGGGGGGGAAAAACTGTTTTTT. This chain links TRBV14 with TRBJ1-4; 7 positions agree with TRBD1. The CDR3 extends over 14 amino acids. Trimming cost V 1 base and J 8 bases; bases outside gene matches: 4. Germline V lookup: CDR1 SGHDN, CDR2 FVKESK.

This clone was detected once. The chain links TRBV7-8 to TRBJ1-1, with D tentatively TRBD1 (6 bases). V shed 5 bases and J shed 5 bases, with 12 bases lying between them. The length of the CDR3 is 13 residues. CDR1 and CDR2 (germline): SGHVS, FQNEAQ. In nucleotides, the CDR3 is TGTGCCAGCAGCGTACAGGGTAGGACTGAAGCTTTCTTT. Its translation: CASSVQGRTEAFF.

The chain combines TRBV3-1 (or the pseudogene TRBV3-2) with TRBJ2-5; D is unclear. CDR1 is LGHDT and CDR2 is YNNKEL in the germline V gene (reference sequence). Trimming left V 4 bases short and J 2 bases short, with 11 bases between. The CDR3 runs 14 residues. CDR3 bases: TGTGCCAGCAGCCCCAGCGCAGCTCAAGAGACCCAGTACTTC. Translation: CASSPSAAQETQYF.

This chain links TRBV10-3 with TRBJ2-7; D may be TRBD2 (6 bases). This CDR3 contains 15 residues. The germline gives CDR1 ENHRY, CDR2 SYGVKD. Between the trimmed V and J ends, which lost 5 bases and 0 bases, there was a span of 14 bases. Here the CDR3 DNA reads TGTGCCATCAGTCCGGGGGACCTTAGCTCCTACGAGCAGTACTTC. Translation: CAISPGDLSSYEQYF.

The chain combines TRBV18 with TRBJ1-6; D possibly corresponds to TRBD1 (5 bases). The CDR3 spans 14 residues. The germline V gene encodes CDR1 KGHSH and CDR2 LQKENI. V was trimmed by 0 bases and J by 9 bases, leaving 9 bases between them. The CDR3 DNA is TGTGCCAGCTCACCACCAGGGAGGGGTTCACCCCTCCACTTT. Amino acids: CASSPPGRGSPLHF.

The rearrangement links TRBV9 to TRBJ1-6; D remains unclear. The CDR3 loop spans 14 amino acids. CDR1 is SGDLS, CDR2 YYNGEE, per germline. V was trimmed by 3 bases and J by 8 bases, leaving 12 bases between them. The CDR3 sequence is CASSAGVGDSPLHF. The CDR3 DNA is TGTGCCAGCAGCGCCGGGGTTGGGGATTCACCCCTCCACTTT.

There are a few counts of this clone. CDR3 sequence reads: CASSWDSPMNTEAFF. Here the CDR3 DNA reads TGCGCCAGCAGCTGGGACAGCCCCATGAACACTGAAGCTTTCTTT. The V call is TRBV5-1, the J call TRBJ1-1; 7 positions match TRBD1. The CDR3 loop spans 15 amino acids. Germline loops: CDR1 SGHRS, CDR2 YFSETQ. J lost 0 bases, V lost 3 bases, and 5 bases had no gene match. The complete variable domain, with remaining parts taken from reference TRBV5-1 and TRBJ1-1, reads KAGVTQTPRYLIKTRGQQVTLSCSPISGHRSVSWYQQTPGQGLQFLFEYFSETQRNKGNFPGRFSGRQFSNSRSEMNVSTLELGDSALYLCASSWDSPMNTEAFFGQGTRLTVV.

V is TRBV11-2 and J is TRBJ1-1; 7 nucleotides align to TRBD1. Germline trimming cut 5 bases from V and 0 bases from J; bases unmatched to any gene: 3. Germline loops: CDR1 SGHAT, CDR2 FQNNGV. CDR3 length equals 14 residues. The CDR3 is CASSVDRLNTEAFF. CDR3 bases: TGTGCCAGCAGCGTGGACAGGTTGAACACTGAAGCTTTCTTT.

The J gene is TRBJ1-4, the V gene TRBV20-1; D unresolved. Per germline, CDR1 DFQATT and CDR2 SNEGSKA (reference sequence). CDR3 length: 13 residues. V was trimmed by 3 bases and J by 5 bases, leaving 10 bases between them. The CDR3 region is CSASLQTNEKLFF. CDR3 DNA: TGCAGTGCTAGTCTACAGACAAATGAAAAACTGTTTTTT.

J is TRBJ1-5 and V is TRBV6-1; D not certain. The CDR3 covers 14 residues. Trimming cost V 2 bases and J 4 bases, with 9 bases left between them. The germline V gene encodes CDR1 MNHNS and CDR2 SASEGT. As DNA, the CDR3 is TGTGCCAGCAGTGAATGGGCAGGAAATCAGCCCCAGCATTTT. Translating it yields CASSEWAGNQPQHF.

This chain uses TRBV29-1 with TRBJ1-5; the match to TRBD1 covers 7 bases. V lost 4 bases, J lost 7 bases, and 7 bases stayed unmatched. The germline CDR1 and CDR2 sequences are SQVTM and ANQGSEA. CDR3 length: 13 amino acids. The CDR3 protein is CSVAGGEGQPQHF. The CDR3 nucleotides read TGCAGCGTTGCAGGGGGTGAGGGGCAGCCCCAGCATTTT.

V and J are TRBV30 and TRBJ1-4; 9 nucleotides agree with TRBD1. V gave up 2 bases and J gave up 2 bases; unmatched junction bases: 3. The CDR3 has 15 amino acids. CDR1 GTSNPN and CDR2 SVGIG come from the germline V gene (reference sequence). CDR3 in amino acids: CAWSNTGGTNEKLFF. CDR3 sequence (DNA): TGTGCCTGGAGTAACACAGGGGGCACTAATGAAAAACTGTTTTTT.

This clone was recorded once. The rearrangement links TRBV3-1 (or the pseudogene TRBV3-2) to TRBJ1-6; no clear D gene. Trimming left V 1 base short and J 6 bases short, with 7 bases between. The CDR3 runs to 14 residues. Per the germline V gene, CDR1 is LGHDT and CDR2 is YNNKEL (reference sequence). The CDR3 spells CASSQGSGNSPLHF. The CDR3 DNA is TGTGCCAGCAGCCAAGGGAGTGGTAATTCACCCCTCCACTTT.

This clone was detected only once. This sequence joins TRBV5-1 and TRBJ1-2, with 9 bases identical to TRBD1. Germline lookup yields CDR1 SGHRS and CDR2 YFSETQ. This CDR3 spans 15 amino acids. Germline trimming cut 5 bases from V and 4 bases from J; bases unmatched to any gene: 9. For the CDR3, the DNA is TGCGCCAGCAGTCAAACACAGGGGGCCGGCTATGGCTACACCTTC. This translates into CASSQTQGAGYGYTF. The entire variable domain, with the rest obtained from reference TRBV5-1 and TRBJ1-2, is as follows: KAGVTQTPRYLIKTRGQQVTLSCSPISGHRSVSWYQQTPGQGLQFLFEYFSETQRNKGNFPGRFSGRQFSNSRSEMNVSTLELGDSALYLCASSQTQGAGYGYTFGSGTRLTVV.

The V gene is TRBV5-1, the J gene TRBJ1-4; TRBD1 might be the D (6 bases). Germline V gene lookup returns CDR1 SGHRS and CDR2 YFSETQ. Trimming removed 1 base at V and 7 bases at J, with 20 bases between. CDR3 size: 17 residues. CDR3 sequence: CASSLSVGTTRGEKLFF. The CDR3 DNA reads TGCGCCAGCAGCTTGTCAGTTGGGACAACTCGGGGTGAAAAACTGTTTTTT.

The CDR3 region has the DNA TGTGCCAGCAGCCAAGATCAGGGACTAGCGGTAGGGAGCTCCTACAATGAGCAGTTCTTC. Residues: CASSQDQGLAVGSSYNEQFF. The chain uses TRBV4-2 and TRBJ2-1; TRBD2 aligns across 11 bases. Trimming cost V 0 bases and J 0 bases; bases outside gene matches: 10. Per germline, CDR1 LGHNA and CDR2 YNFKEQ. The CDR3 totals 20 residues.

The chain recombines TRBV11-3 with TRBJ1-1; D is unclear. Per germline, CDR1 SGHNT and CDR2 YENEEA. The CDR3 is 12 residues long. The germline V and J ends were trimmed by 1 base and 7 bases, with 7 bases remaining between them. The CDR3 reads CASSLASREAFF. Written as DNA, the CDR3 is TGTGCCAGCAGCTTAGCCTCTCGTGAAGCTTTCTTT. Variable domain in full (rest from reference TRBV11-3 and TRBJ1-1): EAGVVQSPRYKIIEKKQPVAFWCNPISGHNTLYWYLQNLGQGPELLIRYENEEAVDDSQLPKDRFSAERLKGVDSTLKIQPAELGDSAVYLCASSLASREAFFGQGTRLTVV.

In DNA form, the CDR3 reads TGTGCCAGCAGCACCGACAGGGACGACAATCAGCCCCAGCATTTT. Translation: CASSTDRDDNQPQHF. V is TRBV7-3 and J is TRBJ1-5, with 7 nucleotides matching TRBD1. CDR1 is SGHTA and CDR2 is FQGTGA in the germline V gene. This CDR3 is built from 15 residues. J was trimmed by 3 bases and V by 5 bases; bases with no gene match: 7. Full variable domain (rest looked up from reference TRBV7-3 and TRBJ1-5): GAGVSQTPSNKVTEKGKYVELRCDPISGHTALYWYRQSLGQGPEFLIYFQGTGAADDSGLPNDRFFAVRPEGSVSTLKIQRTERGDSAVYLCASSTDRDDNQPQHFGDGTRLSIL.

The V gene is TRBV4-1, the J gene TRBJ1-6; D might be TRBD1 (6 bases). V shed 4 bases and J shed 10 bases, with 20 bases lying between them. Germline V gene lookup returns CDR1 MGHRA and CDR2 YSYEKL. CDR3 size: 16 residues. DNA for the CDR3: TGCGCCAGCAGCCCCCCGTATATGGGGGCAGGATCACCCCTCCACTTT. This encodes CASSPPYMGAGSPLHF.

V and J are TRBV10-1 and TRBJ2-7; D unresolved. Trimming shortened V by 3 bases and J by 7 bases, and 13 bases separated the two germline ends. From germline, CDR1 is WNHNN and CDR2 SYGVQD (reference sequence). The CDR3 totals 13 residues. Written as DNA, the CDR3 is TGCGCCAGCAGTGATTCGGGTCCGAAGGAGCAGTACTTC. Translating it yields CASSDSGPKEQYF.

The chain combines TRBV5-1 with TRBJ1-4; a weak D match, TRBD1 (6 bases). The CDR3 is 13 residues long. Trimming removed 8 bases at V and 6 bases at J, with 14 bases between. Germline CDR1 and CDR2: SGHRS and YFSETQ. DNA of the CDR3: TGCGCCAGTAGCCCCAGGGGCCATGAAAAACTGTTTTTT. It specifies CASSPRGHEKLFF.

The V call is TRBV9, the J call TRBJ2-2, with 11 bases aligning to TRBD2. CDR1 is SGDLS, CDR2 YYNGEE, per germline. Unmatched junction bases numbered 2, after V lost 7 bases and J lost 0 bases. CDR3 length: 15 amino acids. DNA for the CDR3: TGTGCCAGCGGACTAGCGGGCGCGAACACCGGGGAGCTGTTTTTT. Amino acid sequence: CASGLAGANTGELFF.

The chain couples TRBV19 to TRBJ2-1; TRBD2 matches 12 bases. V was pared by 6 bases and J by 8 bases, with 5 bases of the junction left unmatched. Germline V CDR1 and CDR2: LNHDA, SQIVND (reference sequence). The CDR3 has 14 amino acids. CDR3 region: CASRWTSGADEQFF. DNA for the CDR3: TGTGCCAGTAGATGGACTAGCGGGGCCGATGAGCAGTTCTTC.

This chain links TRBV28 with TRBJ2-7, with TRBD2 matching over 14 bases. Trimming cost V 4 bases and J 7 bases; bases outside gene matches: 6. In germline, CDR1 is MDHEN, CDR2 SYDVKM. The CDR3 runs to 15 residues. The chain's CDR3 is CASSSLGTSGSEQYF. CDR3 nucleotides: TGTGCCAGCAGTTCCCTCGGGACTAGCGGGAGTGAGCAGTACTTC.